A single sample is the source of the 26 T cell receptor beta chains below, sequenced in a study of T cell repertoires in cytomegalovirus infection. TCRdb reprocessed the reads with MiXCR, giving one entry per CDR3 protein. The table has over 200,000 distinct CDR3 sequences, around 13% seen once. Material for sequencing was PBMCs. The receptors derive from a human donor in good health (CMV status not recorded). Some clones in this sample may be carry-over from other donors' samples.

In its sample, this clonotype was seen many times. The gene calls are TRBV7-6 and TRBJ1-6; 7 bases align to TRBD1. Per the germline V gene, CDR1 is SGHVS and CDR2 is FNYEAQ. This CDR3 comprises 17 residues. Trimming cost V 0 bases and J 7 bases; bases outside gene matches: 9. CDR3: CASSLAWSLRGNSPLHF. The CDR3 DNA is TGTGCCAGCAGCTTAGCCTGGAGTCTCAGGGGGAATTCACCCCTCCACTTT.

In its sample, this clonotype was seen a few times. V gene TRBV29-1 combines with J gene TRBJ2-1, with a tentative D call TRBD1 (5 bases). Germline CDR1 is SQVTM and CDR2 is ANQGSEA. The CDR3 loop spans 15 amino acids. Trimming took 3 bases from V and 2 from J, leaving 14 bases between them. The CDR3 region is CSVDFRQGAYNEQFF. The CDR3 DNA follows: TGCAGCGTTGACTTCCGGCAGGGTGCCTACAATGAGCAGTTCTTC.

This clonotype was detected many times. The chain employs TRBV9 and TRBJ1-2; D gene uncertain. Looked up from germline, CDR1 is SGDLS and CDR2 is YYNGEE. This CDR3 spans 15 amino acids. Trimming stripped 0 bases from V and 0 bases from J, with 9 bases between. CDR3: CASSVDSRTNYGYTF. DNA for the CDR3: TGTGCCAGCAGCGTAGATTCACGGACTAACTATGGCTACACCTTC.

This clonotype was observed many times. This chain uses TRBV7-8 with TRBJ1-1, with TRBD1 matching 9 bases. The CDR3 has 17 amino acids. Germline values: CDR1 SGHVS, CDR2 FQNEAQ. V gave up 3 bases and J gave up 0 bases; unmatched junction bases: 8. The CDR3 region has the DNA TGTGCCAGCAGCTTCAGCGGGACAGGGTCCTTGAACACTGAAGCTTTCTTT. This codes for CASSFSGTGSLNTEAFF. Together with reference TRBV7-8 and TRBJ1-1, the CDR3 gives the full variable domain: GAGVSQSPRYKVAKRGQDVALRCDPISGHVSLFWYQQALGQGPEFLTYFQNEAQLDKSGLPSDRFFAERPEGSVSTLKIQRTQQEDSAVYLCASSFSGTGSLNTEAFFGQGTRLTVV.

This chain links TRBV6-4 with TRBJ2-7; 7 bases are a match to TRBD2. V was clipped by 1 base and J by 6 bases; unmatched bases: 6. The germline V gene encodes CDR1 MRHNA and CDR2 SNTAGT. The CDR3 runs 14 residues. The chain's CDR3 is CASSDFGLVSEQYF. CDR3 in DNA: TGTGCCAGCAGTGACTTCGGACTAGTAAGCGAGCAGTACTTC.

This clonotype was detected ten times or more. This chain joins TRBV28 and TRBJ2-1, with 9 bases identical to TRBD2. CDR1 is MDHEN, CDR2 SYDVKM, per germline. With 7 bases clipped from V and 4 bases from J, the junction kept 8 bases outside the gene matches. There are 15 residues in the CDR3. CDR3 sequence (DNA): TGTGCCAGCACCCCATGGGGACTAGCTTACAATGAGCAGTTCTTC. As protein: CASTPWGLAYNEQFF.

This clonotype has a handful of counts. This chain joins TRBV4-2 and TRBJ2-1; 11 bases agree with TRBD2. The germline V gene has CDR1 LGHNA and CDR2 YNFKEQ. Unmatched junction bases numbered 5, after V lost 0 bases and J lost 4 bases. The CDR3 is made up of 17 amino acids. CDR3 amino acids: CASSQDGLAGGYNEQFF. CDR3 sequence (DNA): TGTGCCAGCAGCCAAGATGGCCTAGCGGGAGGATACAATGAGCAGTTCTTC.

This clonotype was observed a few times. V usage is TRBV10-3 and J usage is TRBJ1-1, with 7 bases that match TRBD1. Germline loops: CDR1 ENHRY, CDR2 SYGVKD. The CDR3 loop spans 18 amino acids. Losses at the gene ends were 2 bases for V and 1 base for J; bases not matched to a gene: 13. The CDR3 sequence is CAISEEPGGGWGNTEAFF. Here the CDR3 DNA reads TGTGCCATCAGTGAGGAGCCAGGGGGGGGCTGGGGGAACACTGAAGCTTTCTTT.

This clonotype has a count of ten or more. This chain uses TRBV4-1 with TRBJ1-5; D unresolved. CDR1 MGHRA and CDR2 YSYEKL come from the germline V gene. V gave up 1 base and J gave up 5 bases, with 12 bases separating them. This CDR3 comprises 15 residues. CDR3 sequence reads: CASSQVWQEDQPQHF. CDR3 nucleotide sequence: TGCGCCAGCAGCCAAGTGTGGCAGGAGGATCAGCCCCAGCATTTT.

This clonotype was seen only a few times. V is TRBV29-1 and J is TRBJ1-2; D gene uncertain. The CDR3 is 13 residues long. Germline CDR1 reads SQVTM; CDR2 reads ANQGSEA. The V gene lost 2 bases and the J gene lost 8 bases, with 15 bases spanning the gap. CDR3 in amino acids: CSVEPGRVGGYTF. The CDR3 DNA is TGCAGCGTTGAACCAGGACGGGTGGGAGGCTACACCTTC.

This clonotype was picked up a small number of times. This chain's CDR3 is CAAAGGMGSGANVLTF. The CDR3 nucleotides are TGTGCCGCCGCAGGAGGTATGGGCTCTGGGGCCAACGTCCTGACTTTC. The gene calls are TRBV10-3 and TRBJ2-6, with D perhaps TRBD2 (5 bases). V lost 11 bases and J 0 bases, leaving 17 bases between the germline ends. This CDR3 has 16 amino acids. CDR1 is ENHRY and CDR2 is SYGVKD in the germline V gene.

V gene TRBV20-1 combines with J gene TRBJ2-1; unclear D gene. Deletions cut 3 bases from V and 9 bases from J, with 9 bases between. This CDR3 is built from 11 residues. The germline V gene has CDR1 DFQATT and CDR2 SNEGSKA (reference sequence). The CDR3 coding sequence is TGCAGTGCTAGTGTAGAGGTTGAGCAGTTCTTC. Residues: CSASVEVEQFF.

As for this clonotype: A clone one base away is much larger, so this may be a read error. This chain connects TRBV7-2 to TRBJ2-3, with D possibly being TRBD2 (6 bases). The CDR3 length is 18 residues. The ends were cut back, 8 bases at V and 3 bases at J, with 27 bases in the middle. CDR1 and CDR2 (germline): SGHTA, FQGNSA. Here the CDR3 DNA reads TGTGCCAGCCGCTCATCCGCCCGTTTTACGCGGGGTACAGATACGCAGTATTTT. Its translation is CASRSSARFTRGTDTQYF.

This clonotype was counted at least ten times. The gene calls are TRBV7-8 and TRBJ2-1, with 7 bases that match TRBD2. CDR3 length equals 15 residues. V gave up 4 bases and J gave up 6 bases; unmatched junction bases: 9. Germline V gene data show CDR1 as SGHVS and CDR2 as FQNEAQ. CDR3 residues: CASSSLGGLSNEQFF. As DNA, the CDR3 is TGTGCCAGCAGCTCCCTGGGGGGGTTATCCAATGAGCAGTTCTTC.

Many counts were recorded for this clonotype. This chain links TRBV7-2 with TRBJ1-5; D not resolved. Trimming removed 3 bases from V and 5 bases from J, with 8 bases in between. Germline loops: CDR1 SGHTA, CDR2 FQGNSA. The CDR3 has 13 residues. The CDR3 is CASSFKGDQPQHF. Here the CDR3 DNA reads TGTGCCAGCAGCTTTAAGGGCGATCAGCCCCAGCATTTT.

The rearrangement joins TRBV5-6 to TRBJ2-1, with 7 bases that match TRBD2. Germline CDR1 is SGHDT and CDR2 is YYEEEE. The length of the CDR3 is 17 residues. V lost 2 bases, J lost 0 bases, and 8 bases stayed unmatched. The CDR3 spells CASSFWGGRVSYNEQFF. DNA for the CDR3: TGTGCCAGCAGCTTTTGGGGGGGACGTGTCTCCTACAATGAGCAGTTCTTC.

At least ten counts were recorded for this clonotype. The CDR3 reads CASSPRQGYNSPLHF. The CDR3 region has the DNA TGTGCCAGCAGCCCTAGACAGGGCTATAATTCACCCCTCCACTTT. The chain recombines TRBV7-9 with TRBJ1-6; 7 bases fit TRBD1. Per the germline V gene, CDR1 is SEHNR and CDR2 is FQNEAQ (reference sequence). V shed 5 bases, J shed 3 bases, and the junction held 4 bases outside the gene matches. This CDR3 has 15 residues.

This clonotype came up many times. V and J are TRBV7-9 and TRBJ1-4; weak D call: TRBD1 (6 bases). Trimming stripped 5 bases from V and 3 bases from J, with 13 bases between. CDR1 is SEHNR and CDR2 is FQNEAQ in the germline V gene (reference sequence). The CDR3 spans 15 residues. The CDR3 spells CASSAGTPPNEKLFF. As DNA, the CDR3 is TGTGCCAGCAGCGCCGGGACACCTCCTAATGAAAAACTGTTTTTT.

This clonotype appeared many times. The chain has TRBV7-8 and TRBJ1-5; D not resolved. Trimming shortened V by 1 base and J by 7 bases, and 14 bases separated the two germline ends. CDR1 and CDR2 (germline): SGHVS, FQNEAQ. The CDR3 spans 15 residues. This CDR3 reads CASSLGAGTVQPQHF. As DNA, the CDR3 is TGTGCCAGCAGCTTAGGTGCAGGCACTGTGCAGCCCCAGCATTTT.

In this sample, this clonotype turned up a few times. J is TRBJ1-3 and V is TRBV13; D perhaps matches TRBD1 (5 bases). V was trimmed by 4 bases and J by 0 bases, leaving 19 bases between them. CDR1 PRHDT and CDR2 FYEKMQ come from the germline V gene (reference sequence). The CDR3 length is 18 residues. The DNA for the CDR3 is TGTGCCAGCAGCTCCCTCCACGCCGGGGCCGGCTCTGGAAACACCATATATTTT. Translated, it gives CASSSLHAGAGSGNTIYF.

This clonotype was seen at least ten times. This chain joins TRBV6-2 or TRBV6-3 and TRBJ2-1, with 8 bases fitting TRBD2. Unmatched junction bases numbered 2, after V lost 3 bases and J lost 4 bases. Per the germline V gene, CDR1 is MNHEY and CDR2 is SVGEGT. CDR3 length: 14 amino acids. The CDR3 DNA reads as TGTGCCAGCAGTTATGAGCGGGAGTACAATGAGCAGTTCTTC. Translated: CASSYEREYNEQFF.

The rearrangement links TRBV20-1 to TRBJ1-5, with TRBD1 as a possible D gene (5 bases). The germline V and J ends were trimmed by 3 bases and 2 bases, with 11 bases remaining between them. Germline V gives CDR1 DFQATT, CDR2 SNEGSKA (reference sequence). The CDR3 runs to 14 residues. CDR3 bases: TGCAGTGCTAGTCCCCAGGGTGGCAATCAGCCCCAGCATTTT. Amino acids: CSASPQGGNQPQHF.

This clonotype was detected ten times or more. The gene calls are TRBV6-2 or TRBV6-3 and TRBJ2-7, with 7 positions matching TRBD1. This CDR3 comprises 16 residues. The germline V gene encodes CDR1 MNHEY and CDR2 SVGEGT. V trimming: 6 bases; J trimming: 0 bases; junction bases outside the gene matches: 11. CDR3 in amino acids: CASRDNRDSFSYEQYF. DNA for the CDR3: TGTGCCAGCAGGGACAACCGGGACAGCTTCTCCTACGAGCAGTACTTC.

In its sample, this clonotype was seen a few times. This CDR3 is CSASGGAMGREQFF. The CDR3 DNA reads as TGCAGTGCTAGCGGGGGGGCGATGGGGCGTGAGCAGTTCTTC. The chain is built from TRBV20-1 and TRBJ2-1; 8 nucleotides agree with TRBD2. This CDR3 has 14 amino acids. The J segment lost 9 bases and the V segment lost 3 bases, leaving 10 bases of the junction unmatched. The germline V gene encodes CDR1 DFQATT and CDR2 SNEGSKA (reference sequence).

The chain employs TRBV5-4 and TRBJ2-1, with TRBD1 identical over 7 bases. V lost 4 bases and J lost 14; bases outside the gene matches: 12. The CDR3 loop spans 13 amino acids. Germline lookup yields CDR1 SGHNT and CDR2 YYREEE (reference sequence). The CDR3 DNA sequence: TGTGCCAGCAGCACCCCGGGACAGCTCCTGGAGTTCTTC. Translating it yields CASSTPGQLLEFF.

This clonotype was observed at least ten times. V and J are TRBV19 and TRBJ1-1; D is perhaps TRBD1 (6 bases). The germline V gene has CDR1 LNHDA and CDR2 SQIVND (reference sequence). CDR3 length equals 15 residues. The V end was cut by 7 bases, the J end by 4 bases, with 19 bases between. The CDR3 protein is CASTPGVRRITEAFF. The DNA of the CDR3 is TGTGCCAGTACCCCAGGGGTAAGAAGAATCACTGAAGCTTTCTTT.